This T cell receptor (beta chain) comes out of a study of blood T cell repertoires in COVID-19. Study background: Spain, Italy and the United States supplied samples that represented acute and convalescent COVID-19. In each case, the material was cDNA or gDNA derived from T cells, B-cell-depleted T cells, or PBMCs.

How the authors handled the data: Amplification with reference gene primers provided the estimates of nucleated cell counts. Data came from immunoSEQ multiplex PCR; TCRdb stores just in-frame clones and leaves some out. That table is the source of V, J and clone size, and D and trimming were worked out from the DNA. This table has tens of thousands of clones, about 87% appearing once. CDR1 is MNHNS and CDR2 is SASEGT in the germline V gene. V was shortened by 2 bases and J by 4 bases, with 8 bases between the two germline ends. This CDR3 has 13 amino acids. J is TRBJ1-2 and V is TRBV6-1; D uncertain. Input material: peripheral blood. The receptor comes from a human donor in a cohort sampled during active COVID-19. In DNA, the CDR3 is TGTGCCAGCAGTGAAAGGGAGGGCTATGGCTACACCTTC. It yields the protein CASSEREGYGYTF.